Listed here are 20 T cell receptor beta chains from one sample, sequenced in a study of blood T cell repertoires in COVID-19. Sequencing used immunoSEQ multiplex PCR; TCRdb keeps in-frame clones, though not all of them. Of roughly 250,000 clones in the sample, about 80% were seen once. Sequencing input: peripheral blood. These receptor sequences come from a woman older than 75 with acute or convalescent COVID-19.

The CDR3 spells CASSSRLAGGPDEQYF. The CDR3, as DNA: TGTGCCAGCAGCTCCCGACTAGCGGGGGGGCCCGACGAGCAGTACTTC. The genes are TRBV7-9 and TRBJ2-7; 14 positions match TRBD2. V was pared by 4 bases and J by 5 bases, with 7 bases of the junction left unmatched. This CDR3 is built from 16 residues. CDR1 SEHNR and CDR2 FQNEAQ come from the germline V gene (reference sequence).

The rearrangement links TRBV3-1 (or the pseudogene TRBV3-2) to TRBJ1-1; D is possibly TRBD1 (5 bases). Trimming left V 4 bases short and J 7 bases short, with 16 bases between. Germline V gene sequence: CDR1 LGHDT, CDR2 YNNKEL (reference sequence). The CDR3 has 14 residues. The CDR3 is CASSLTGGMGEAFF. Here the CDR3 DNA reads TGTGCCAGCAGCCTTACCGGGGGAATGGGTGAAGCTTTCTTT.

With respect to this clone: An end of the junction does not agree with germline; a read error may underlie this. The chain recombines TRBV7-8 with TRBJ2-7; 8 nucleotides match TRBD2. From germline, CDR1 is SGHVS and CDR2 FQNEAQ. The CDR3 is made up of 15 amino acids. As DNA, the CDR3 is TGTGCCAGCACCTTACTGACGGGGGGGGGCTACGAGCAGTACTTC. Translated: CASTLLTGGGYEQYF.

This chain uses TRBV6-5 with TRBJ2-1; 10 bases are a match to TRBD2. Trimming took 7 bases from V and 8 from J; bases not matched to a gene: 5. There are 13 residues in the CDR3. Germline lookup yields CDR1 MNHEY and CDR2 SVGAGI. DNA of the CDR3: TGTGCCAGCATACTAGCGGGGAGTGATGAGCAGTTCTTC. Protein product: CASILAGSDEQFF.

This chain links TRBV7-9 with TRBJ2-7; the D gene is possibly TRBD2 (7 bases). This CDR3 is built from 14 residues. Germline V gene sequence: CDR1 SEHNR, CDR2 FQNEAQ (reference sequence). The ends were cut back, 7 bases at V and 7 bases at J, with 20 bases in the middle. The CDR3 DNA reads as TGTGCCAGCACCCCGGGGGGCGGGATAGGGGAGCAGTACTTC. It is translated as CASTPGGGIGEQYF.

The J gene is TRBJ2-7, the V gene TRBV2; TRBD1 matches 7 bases. Trimming removed 5 bases from V and 3 bases from J; junction bases left unmatched: 4. Germline values: CDR1 SNHLY, CDR2 FYNNEI. The CDR3 contains 13 residues. The CDR3 here is CASSRGQVYEQYF. CDR3 bases: TGTGCCAGCAGTAGGGGGCAGGTCTACGAGCAGTACTTC. The variable domain in full, with the rest retrieved from reference TRBV2 and TRBJ2-7, is EPEVTQTPSHQVTQMGQEVILRCVPISNHLYFYWYRQILGQKVEFLVSFYNNEISEKSEIFDDQFSVERPDGSNFTLKIRSTKLEDSAMYFCASSRGQVYEQYFGPGTRLTVT.

The chain has TRBV19 and TRBJ2-3; 13 bases fit TRBD2. Germline V gene lookup returns CDR1 LNHDA and CDR2 SQIVND (reference sequence). CDR3 length: 18 residues. With 0 bases clipped from V and 6 bases from J, the junction kept 9 bases outside the gene matches. CDR3 nucleotide sequence: TGTGCCAGTAGTATAGATCGAGGACTAGCGGGAGTAGGGGATACGCAGTATTTT. Protein: CASSIDRGLAGVGDTQYF.

The rearrangement joins TRBV7-2 to TRBJ2-1, with 10 bases fitting TRBD2. The CDR3 is 16 residues long. Per the germline V gene, CDR1 is SGHTA and CDR2 is FQGNSA. J lost 3 bases, V lost 2 bases, and 4 bases had no gene match. The CDR3 region has the DNA TGTGCCAGCAGCTTACGTAGCGGGGGGTACTACAATGAGCAGTTCTTC. Protein: CASSLRSGGYYNEQFF.

The chain has TRBV21-1 and TRBJ1-3. TRBV21-1 has pseudogene status. This CDR3 is 22 amino acids long. The CDR3 loop is CASSKGQFKAPIKPPTGGTIYF. As DNA, the CDR3 is TGTGCCAGCAGCAAAGGACAGTTTAAGGCGCCCATCAAGCCCCCCACCGGGGGCACCATATATTTT.

This chain connects TRBV28 to TRBJ2-7, with TRBD1 identical over 7 bases. Per germline, CDR1 MDHEN and CDR2 SYDVKM. This CDR3 is built from 15 residues. The V and J ends lost 2 bases and 2 bases, in that order; junction bases with no gene match: 6. CDR3 DNA sequence: TGTGCCAGCAGTTTAAACCCGGGACAGCCCTACGAGCAGTACTTC. Encoded protein: CASSLNPGQPYEQYF.

The chain carries TRBV7-9 and TRBJ1-6; a possible D gene is TRBD1 (6 bases). Germline V lookup: CDR1 SEHNR, CDR2 FQNEAQ (reference sequence). The CDR3 covers 16 residues. V shed 5 bases and J shed 6 bases, with 17 bases lying between them. The CDR3 protein is CASSQYRAPFNSPLHF. The CDR3 nucleotides are TGTGCCAGCAGCCAATACAGGGCCCCTTTTAATTCACCCCTCCACTTT.

This clone was observed many times. This chain joins TRBV5-1 and TRBJ1-1; 8 positions match TRBD1. This CDR3 contains 14 residues. CDR1 is SGHRS, CDR2 YFSETQ, per germline. V was clipped by 0 bases and J by 5 bases; unmatched bases: 3. CDR3 loop: CASSLGQGRTEAFF. The CDR3 bases are TGCGCCAGCAGCTTGGGACAGGGGAGAACTGAAGCTTTCTTT. The variable domain in full, with the rest retrieved from reference TRBV5-1 and TRBJ1-1, is KAGVTQTPRYLIKTRGQQVTLSCSPISGHRSVSWYQQTPGQGLQFLFEYFSETQRNKGNFPGRFSGRQFSNSRSEMNVSTLELGDSALYLCASSLGQGRTEAFFGQGTRLTVV.

The V gene is TRBV24-1, the J gene TRBJ2-2, with 10 bases matching TRBD1. The germline V gene has CDR1 KGHDR and CDR2 SFDVKD. The ends lost 3 bases at V and 5 bases at J; junction bases unmatched: 5. This CDR3 has 16 amino acids. The CDR3 sequence: CATSDPGTGETGELFF. The CDR3 DNA reads as TGTGCCACCAGTGATCCCGGGACAGGGGAAACCGGGGAGCTGTTTTTT.

The rearrangement links TRBV3-1 (or the pseudogene TRBV3-2) to TRBJ1-1; no reliable D call. Germline CDR1 reads LGHDT; CDR2 reads YNNKEL (reference sequence). The CDR3 runs to 12 residues. V lost 2 bases and J lost 7, with 8 bases in between. The CDR3: CASSQKRSEAFF. The CDR3 nucleotides are TGTGCCAGCAGCCAAAAGAGGAGTGAAGCTTTCTTT.

The gene calls are TRBV30 and TRBJ1-3; a possible D gene is TRBD1 (6 bases). V dropped 1 base and J dropped 0 bases, with 13 bases sitting between them. The CDR3 contains 16 residues. CDR1 and CDR2 from the germline V gene are GTSNPN and SVGIG (reference sequence). The CDR3 nucleotides are TGTGCCTGGAGTGGAGGGGGACATCTCTCTGGAAACACCATATATTTT. Protein product: CAWSGGGHLSGNTIYF.

V is TRBV6-5 and J is TRBJ2-4, with D perhaps TRBD1 (6 bases). The CDR3 is 15 residues long. V gave up 5 bases and J gave up 0 bases, with 11 bases separating them. The germline gives CDR1 MNHEY, CDR2 SVGAGI. The CDR3 DNA is TGTGCCAGCAGTACAGGACAGCTAGCCAAAAACATTCAGTACTTC. Encoded protein: CASSTGQLAKNIQYF.

This clone appeared a single time. The chain joins TRBV7-9 to TRBJ1-4, with 11 bases aligning to TRBD1. CDR1 SEHNR and CDR2 FQNEAQ come from the germline V gene (reference sequence). The CDR3 length is 16 residues. The trim removed 4 bases at V and 7 bases at J, leaving 8 bases unmatched. CDR3 sequence reads: CASSSRPGTGGEKLFF. CDR3 sequence (DNA): TGTGCCAGCAGCTCCCGACCCGGGACAGGGGGTGAAAAACTGTTTTTT. Full variable domain (remainder filled in from reference TRBV7-9 and TRBJ1-4): DTGVSQNPRHKITKRGQNVTFRCDPISEHNRLYWYRQTLGQGPEFLTYFQNEAQLEKSRLLSDRFSAERPKGSFSTLEIQRTEQGDSAMYLCASSSRPGTGGEKLFFGSGTQLSVL.

This clone has just a few counts. V and J are TRBV12-3 or TRBV12-4 and TRBJ1-4; the match to TRBD1 covers 7 bases. V dropped 7 bases and J dropped 4; count of bases not matched to a gene: 3. The CDR3 sequence is 13 residues long. In nucleotides, the CDR3 is TGTGCCAGCAAGGGGACAGATAATGAAAAACTGTTTTTT. This codes for CASKGTDNEKLFF.

The chain links TRBV29-1 to TRBJ1-1; D ambiguous. In germline, CDR1 is SQVTM, CDR2 ANQGSEA. V was pared by 0 bases and J by 8 bases, with 4 bases between. CDR3 length: 10 residues. CDR3 sequence: CSVEDVEAFF. The CDR3 DNA reads TGCAGCGTTGAAGACGTCGAAGCTTTCTTT.

The gene calls are TRBV5-8 and TRBJ1-1; 7 bases are shared with TRBD1. With 0 bases clipped from V and 5 bases from J, the junction kept 7 bases outside the gene matches. This CDR3 region has 15 residues. CDR1 SGHTS and CDR2 YDEGEE come from the germline V gene. The CDR3 sequence: CASSLGRGHMTEAFF. The CDR3, as DNA: TGTGCCAGCAGCTTGGGGAGGGGGCACATGACTGAAGCTTTCTTT.